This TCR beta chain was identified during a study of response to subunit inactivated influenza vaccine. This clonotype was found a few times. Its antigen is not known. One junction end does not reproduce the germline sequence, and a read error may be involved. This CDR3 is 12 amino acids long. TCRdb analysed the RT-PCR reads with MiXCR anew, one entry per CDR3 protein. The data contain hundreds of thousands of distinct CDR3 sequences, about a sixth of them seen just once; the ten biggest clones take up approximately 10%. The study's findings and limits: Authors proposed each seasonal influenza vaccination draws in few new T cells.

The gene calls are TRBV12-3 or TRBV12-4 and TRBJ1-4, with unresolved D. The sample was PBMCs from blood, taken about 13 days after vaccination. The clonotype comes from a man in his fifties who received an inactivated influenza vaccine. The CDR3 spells CASSNQAGVQVF. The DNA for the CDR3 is TGTGCCAGCAGCAACCAAGCGGGAGTTCAGGTTTTT.